This T cell receptor (beta chain) was sequenced in a study of T cells in Graves' hyperthyroidism and ophthalmopathy (dated by TCRdb to about 2019). Describing the broader study: Peripheral blood was collected at initial diagnosis, before any treatment. To identify distinguishing TCR V-J signatures, a discovery cohort of 100 or so patients was used, comprising 43 with Graves' ophthalmopathy and around 60 with stable Graves' hyperthyroidism. Prospective prediction of ophthalmopathy was tested in an independent validation cohort consisting of 18 to 20 hyperthyroidism patients and some 16 patients who later progressed to ophthalmopathy. The 100 or so discovery patients were divided at random into training and test sets in a 7:3 ratio. In addition, the study compared T-cell repertoires in thyroid tissue and in blood from over 5 Graves' hyperthyroidism patients. Once sampling was done, hyperthyroidism patients were given methimazole at a starting dose of 30 mg daily, whereas ophthalmopathy patients were given high-dose intravenous methylprednisolone. TCR Vbeta CDR3 sequencing of fewer than 150 peripheral blood samples (more than 40 ophthalmopathy, 75 or so hyperthyroidism and approximately 17 progressor patients) is reported in the paper.

From V the trimming removes 6 bases and from J it removes 11 bases, while the gene matches leave 11 bases of the junction unaccounted for. In the germline V gene, CDR1 corresponds to SGHAT and CDR2 to FQNNGV. Its CDR3 holds 13 amino acids, cysteine through phenylalanine. The retained sequence is limited to the CDR3, 39 bases, with the frame set at the first base. A patient counted as having stable Graves' hyperthyroidism if no progression to ophthalmopathy occurred over 18 months of follow-up. Hyperthyroidism patients were aged 18 to 65 years and newly diagnosed, with disease duration of less than 2 months. Any patient with an uncontrolled infection, another autoimmune disease, pregnancy or lactation was excluded. Diagnoses were based on clinical symptoms, serum thyroxine and TRAb, thyroid ultrasound and orbital computed tomography. PBMCs were separated from approximately 9.9 ml of fresh peripheral blood using Ficoll-Paque density gradient centrifugation. Trizol reagent was used to extract total RNA, and RNA quality was then checked on an Agilent 2100 Bioanalyzer.

Amplification of TCR beta CDR3 regions was carried out from RNA transcripts. For the first round of RT-PCR on the TCR CDR3, the HTBI primer set was used together with the Qiagen OneStep RT-PCR kit. The libraries were constructed in a second round of multiplex PCR and then size-selected and purified. Sequencing of the libraries was done on an Illumina HiSeq2000 using paired-end 100 bp reads. The study's processing was this. SOAPnuke was used to process the raw data, removing reads that contained adapters or uncalled bases, had a mean Phred below 15, or lacked an exact match to the constant primer or identifier. High-quality paired reads were merged with COPE v1.2.5, and unique nucleotide sequences were defined as clonotypes. MiTCR v1.1 was used to align the clonotypes against IMGT TRBV, TRBD and TRBJ reference segments. Only V-J combinations with frequency above 0.0001, covering 99% to 99.2% of repertoires, were analysed. A TCS score was defined as the ratio of F50 (clonal expansion) to E x V (chaos), with BLOSUM62-based TCRdist applied between CDR3 peptides within each V-J. Welch's t-statistics and random forest reduced several hundred V-J features to 13, which were used in a naive Bayes classifier (R e1071). TCRdb itself trimmed the public reads at Q25 with fastp, ran MiXCR and retained productive beta chains. Entries are consolidated by CDR3 protein sequence, retaining the most common genes and DNA. Here the V and J calls rest on TCRdb's processing, not on the authors' analysis. The sample table shows 400,000 to 500,000 distinct CDR3 sequences, and approximately 15% are seen once. Of the sample, around 17% is held by the ten largest clones.

This clonotype was observed a handful of times. Its antigen is still unknown. Nothing much larger sits one base from this clone, and base qualities are not available. The full study reports these points: No statistical method was used to fix the sample size in advance, and group allocation was not hidden from the investigators. Most expanded thyroid clonotypes (frequency above 0.001) were also detected in blood, a finding suggesting that blood repertoires may reflect thyroid immune responses. A model built on a 13 V-J signature distinguished ophthalmopathy from stable hyperthyroidism, reaching 85% to 90% sensitivity and about 81% specificity in cross-validation and 80%/75% in testing. In validation, the model predicted progression to ophthalmopathy with 55% to 71% sensitivity and approximately 74% specificity, a median of 6.5 months before onset.

Recombination connected TRBV11-2 to TRBJ1-1; 8 nucleotides in the junction match TRBD1. The sequence derives from a woman aged 18-29 years with Graves' hyperthyroidism. The sequenced sample was blood. The base sequence is TGTGCCAGCAGTTCCGGACAGGGCGGTGGGGCTTTCTTT. Its protein reads: CASSSGQGGGAFF.